Listed below are T cell receptor beta chains from one sample, sequenced in a study of beta chain features in type 1 diabetes. The assay was immunoSEQ multiplex PCR, and TCRdb's table has in-frame clones only and misses some. There are about 240,000 clones in the sample; 27% occur only once, and roughly 4% lies in the top ten. The sequenced material came from central memory CD4+ T cells from blood. These TCRs come from a man under 40 in good health. Both conserved end residues are part of each CDR3. The D gene is left open where the match is weak. For some rows the clone size is stated as once, few or many, or as a class when expanded; others skip it.

>14|TRBV4-3|.|TRBJ1-1|.
CASSQEPQTYKAFF
TGCGCCAGCAGCCAAGAGCCCCAGACATACAAAGCTTTCTTT
>14|TRBV15|.|TRBJ1-5|.
CATSVEQGNQPQHF
TGTGCCACCAGCGTAGAGCAGGGGAATCAGCCCCAGCATTTT
>13|TRBV6-5|TRBD2|TRBJ2-1|.
CASSPAGVNEQFF
TGTGCCAGCAGTCCGGCGGGGGTCAATGAGCAGTTCTTC
>14|TRBV10-3|TRBD2|TRBJ2-1|.
CATRLAGAYNEQFF
TGTGCCACACGACTAGCGGGAGCCTACAATGAGCAGTTCTTC
>13|TRBV5-6|TRBD2|TRBJ2-7|few
CASSRTSSYEQYF
TGTGCCAGCAGCCGGACTAGCTCCTACGAGCAGTACTTC
>13|TRBV30|.|TRBJ1-2|.
CAWRYSSLRGYTF
TGTGCCTGGAGATATTCCTCTCTTCGGGGCTACACCTTC
>13|TRBV6-5|.|TRBJ2-1|.
CASSVPKSLEQFF
TGTGCCAGCAGTGTGCCTAAGAGTTTGGAGCAGTTCTTC
>13|TRBV18|.|TRBJ2-5|.
CASSPAAGETQYF
TGTGCCAGCTCACCAGCGGCCGGGGAGACCCAGTACTTC
>19|TRBV23-1|.|TRBJ2-2|few
CASSQSRFREDLNTGELFF
TGCGCCAGCAGTCAATCGAGGTTTAGGGAGGACCTGAACACCGGGGAGCTGTTTTTT
>13|TRBV5-4|.|TRBJ2-7|many
CASSIGAFDEQYF
TGTGCCAGCAGCATAGGGGCCTTCGACGAGCAGTACTTC
>14|TRBV15|.|TRBJ2-2|.
CATSSHRGAGELFF
TGTGCCACCAGCAGTCATCGGGGTGCCGGGGAGCTGTTTTTT
>14|TRBV7-8|.|TRBJ2-4|.
CASSLDSAKNIQYF
TGTGCCAGCAGCTTGGACAGTGCCAAAAACATTCAGTACTTC
>14|TRBV28|.|TRBJ2-3|few
CASGPRAPTDTQYF
TGTGCCAGCGGCCCCCGGGCCCCCACAGATACGCAGTATTTT
>11|TRBV5-1|.|TRBJ2-3|few
CASTLSDTQYF
TGCGCCAGCACCCTGTCAGATACGCAGTATTTT
>15|TRBV5-1|.|TRBJ2-5|.
CASSPAISGRETQYF
TGCGCCAGCAGCCCGGCTATCTCCGGGCGGGAGACCCAGTACTTC
>14|TRBV25-1|.|TRBJ2-6|.
CASSRAAGANVLTF
TGTGCCAGCAGTCGGGCAGCTGGGGCCAACGTCCTGACTTTC
>15|TRBV6-6|.|TRBJ2-3|few
CASSQASPRTDTQYF
TGTGCCAGCAGTCAGGCCTCTCCGAGGACAGATACGCAGTATTTT
>13|TRBV19|.|TRBJ2-1|.
CASSIGPNNEQFF
TGTGCCAGTAGTATTGGACCTAACAATGAGCAGTTCTTC
>12|TRBV7-2|.|TRBJ2-1|.
CASSSSGNEQFF
TGTGCCAGCAGCTCCAGTGGCAATGAGCAGTTCTTC